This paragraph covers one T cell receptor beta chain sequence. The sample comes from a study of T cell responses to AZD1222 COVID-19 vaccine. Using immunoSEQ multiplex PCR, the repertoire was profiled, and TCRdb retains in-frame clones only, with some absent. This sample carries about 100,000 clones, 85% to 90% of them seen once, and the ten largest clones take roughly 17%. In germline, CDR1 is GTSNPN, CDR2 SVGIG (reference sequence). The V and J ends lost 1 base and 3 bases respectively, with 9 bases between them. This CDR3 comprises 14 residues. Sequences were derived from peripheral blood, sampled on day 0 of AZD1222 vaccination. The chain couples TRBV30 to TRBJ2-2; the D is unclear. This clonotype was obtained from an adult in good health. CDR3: CAWSDVIYTGELFF. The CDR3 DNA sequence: TGTGCCTGGAGTGACGTGATTTACACCGGGGAGCTGTTTTTT.